Listed below are T cell receptor beta chains from one sample, sequenced in a study of Graves' ophthalmopathy and Graves' hyperthyroidism. TCRdb re-derived calls from the multiplex PCR reads in MiXCR, one entry per CDR3 protein. Among about 640,000 distinct CDR3 sequences listed, under 50% were seen once. What was sequenced was peripheral blood. These receptors were collected from an adult man with Graves' ophthalmopathy. The CDR3 runs from the conserved cysteine through the conserved F or W.

>TRBV11-2|TRBJ2-5
CASSPRVMGGKRETQYF
>TRBV7-3|TRBJ1-2
CASSRSADSNYGYTF
>TRBV29-1|TRBJ2-7
CSLGSGPEQYF
>TRBV20-1|TRBJ1-3
CSARGSGRAGNTIYF
>TRBV7-8|TRBJ1-3
CASVEPSGNTIYF
>TRBV4-1|TRBJ1-5
CASSQPGQTKSNQPQHF
>TRBV2|TRBJ2-6
CASRAPGQGNTEAF
>TRBV29-1|TRBJ2-7
CSAWIWTGTSYEQYF
>TRBV7-2|TRBJ2-6
CASSPRTTTGANVLTF
>TRBV5-8|TRBJ1-6
CASSLHPLTGLPLHF
>TRBV5-6|TRBJ1-1
CASSPGQGGGGTEAFF
>TRBV24-1|TRBJ2-5
CATSEGPGRGGETQYF
>TRBV29-1|TRBJ1-2
CSVEAGGNYGYTF
>TRBV5-1|TRBJ1-2
CASSDGTGYSGYGYTF
>TRBV20-1|TRBJ1-1
CSARPPGGKNTEAFF
>TRBV25-1|TRBJ2-7
CASVGGRLATEQYF
>TRBV7-9|TRBJ2-7
CASSPRLAGGRDEQYF
>TRBV15|TRBJ1-5
CATSRSGDRLSPQHF
>TRBV2|TRBJ2-5
CASSDLGKTQYF
>TRBV19|TRBJ1-2
CASSGQGSVDGYTF
>TRBV29-1|TRBJ1-1
CSVGEGNTEAFF
>TRBV10-3|TRBJ2-5
CAISGTRETQYF
>TRBV24-1|TRBJ2-7
CATSDPQVGDGEQYF